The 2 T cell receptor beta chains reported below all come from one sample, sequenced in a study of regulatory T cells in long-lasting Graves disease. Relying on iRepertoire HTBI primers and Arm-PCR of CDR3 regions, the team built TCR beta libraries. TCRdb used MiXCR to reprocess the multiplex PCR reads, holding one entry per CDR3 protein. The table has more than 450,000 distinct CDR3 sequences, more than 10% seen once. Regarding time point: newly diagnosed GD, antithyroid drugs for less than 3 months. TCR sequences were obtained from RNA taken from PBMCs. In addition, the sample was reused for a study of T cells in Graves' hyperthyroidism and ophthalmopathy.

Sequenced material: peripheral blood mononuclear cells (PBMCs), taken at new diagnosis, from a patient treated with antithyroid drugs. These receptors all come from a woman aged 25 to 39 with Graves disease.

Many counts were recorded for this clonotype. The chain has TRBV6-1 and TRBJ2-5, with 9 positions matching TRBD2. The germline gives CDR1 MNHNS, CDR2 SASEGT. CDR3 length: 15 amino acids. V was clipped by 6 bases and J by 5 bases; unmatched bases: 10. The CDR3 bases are TGTGCCAGCAGCGCGGGAGGGGCGGGTGGGGAGACCCAGTACTTC. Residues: CASSAGGAGGETQYF.

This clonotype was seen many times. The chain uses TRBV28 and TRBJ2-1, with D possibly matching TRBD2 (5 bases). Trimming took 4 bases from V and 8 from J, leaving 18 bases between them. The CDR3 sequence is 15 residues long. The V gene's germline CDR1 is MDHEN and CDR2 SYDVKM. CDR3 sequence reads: CASSYAGPLRDEQFF. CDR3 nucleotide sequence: TGTGCCAGCAGTTACGCGGGCCCCCTTAGGGATGAGCAGTTCTTC.